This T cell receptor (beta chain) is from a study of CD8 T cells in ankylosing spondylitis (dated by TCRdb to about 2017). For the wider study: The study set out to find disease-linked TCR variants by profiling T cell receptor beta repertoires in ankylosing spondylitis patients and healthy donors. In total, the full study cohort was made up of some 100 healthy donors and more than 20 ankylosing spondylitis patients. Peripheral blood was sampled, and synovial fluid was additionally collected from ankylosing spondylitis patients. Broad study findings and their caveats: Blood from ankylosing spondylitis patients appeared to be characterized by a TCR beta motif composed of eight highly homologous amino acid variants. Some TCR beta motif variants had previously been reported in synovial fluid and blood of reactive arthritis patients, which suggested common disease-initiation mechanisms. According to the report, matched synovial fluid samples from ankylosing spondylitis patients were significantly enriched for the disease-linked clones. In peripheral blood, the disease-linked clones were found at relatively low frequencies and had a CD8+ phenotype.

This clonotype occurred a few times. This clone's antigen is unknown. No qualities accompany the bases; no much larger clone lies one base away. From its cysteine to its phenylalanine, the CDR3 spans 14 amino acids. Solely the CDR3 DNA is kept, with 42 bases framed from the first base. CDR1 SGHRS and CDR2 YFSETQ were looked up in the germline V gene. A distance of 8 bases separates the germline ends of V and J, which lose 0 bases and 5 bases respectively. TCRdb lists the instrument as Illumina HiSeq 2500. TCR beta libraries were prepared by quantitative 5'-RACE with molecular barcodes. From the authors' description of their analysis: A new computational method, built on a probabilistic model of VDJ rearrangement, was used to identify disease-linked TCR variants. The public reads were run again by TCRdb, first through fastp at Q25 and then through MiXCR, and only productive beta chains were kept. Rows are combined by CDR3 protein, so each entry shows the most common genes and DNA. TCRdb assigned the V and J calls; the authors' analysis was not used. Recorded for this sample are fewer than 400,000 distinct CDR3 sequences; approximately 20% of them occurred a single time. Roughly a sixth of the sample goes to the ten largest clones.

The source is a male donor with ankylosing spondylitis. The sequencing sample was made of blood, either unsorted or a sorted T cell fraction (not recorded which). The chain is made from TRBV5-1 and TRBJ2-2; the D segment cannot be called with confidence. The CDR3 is CASSLGVSTGELFF. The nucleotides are TGCGCCAGCAGCTTGGGCGTATCAACCGGGGAGCTGTTTTTT.